What follows are 10 T cell receptor beta chains derived from one specimen sequenced in a study of blood T cell dynamics during melanoma immunotherapy. This sample's time point: pre-treatment baseline. Produced via immunoSEQ multiplex PCR; TCRdb's table is partial and in-frame only. The sample shows around 14,000 clones, over 65% of them seen only once. The sequencing here drew on blood, taken from a patient treated with checkpoint blockade. The receptor source for this set is a human donor with melanoma.

The gene calls are TRBV7-9 and TRBJ1-1; the D is unclear. V was clipped by 5 bases and J by 0 bases, with 16 bases between them. Germline assignment: CDR1 SEHNR and CDR2 FQNEAQ (reference sequence). The CDR3 is made up of 16 amino acids. Written as DNA, the CDR3 is TGTGCCAGCAGCCCCCAGACCTATACTATGAACACTGAAGCTTTCTTT. Translation: CASSPQTYTMNTEAFF.

This clone was observed a single time. The chain is built from TRBV5-1 and TRBJ2-5; 7 bases align to TRBD2. The CDR3 runs to 14 residues. The V gene's germline CDR1 is SGHRS and CDR2 YFSETQ. V was pared by 3 bases and J by 1 base, with 3 bases of the junction left unmatched. This CDR3 is CASSYQRGQETQYF. The CDR3 DNA reads TGCGCCAGCAGCTACCAGCGGGGCCAAGAGACCCAGTACTTC.

The sample holds a few counts of this clone. This chain connects TRBV7-2 to TRBJ2-5; D not resolved. V was pared by 1 base and J by 0 bases, with 9 bases between. The CDR3 extends over 15 amino acids. Germline V gives CDR1 SGHTA, CDR2 FQGNSA. CDR3 loop: CASSLVRTYQETQYF. Here the CDR3 DNA reads TGTGCCAGCAGCTTAGTAAGGACCTACCAAGAGACCCAGTACTTC.

The chain carries TRBV6-5 and TRBJ2-3, with 8 positions matching TRBD2. This CDR3 spans 14 amino acids. Trimming took 6 bases from V and 4 from J; bases not matched to a gene: 6. From germline, CDR1 is MNHEY and CDR2 SVGAGI. This CDR3 reads CASRNGGASDTQYF. The CDR3 DNA sequence: TGTGCCAGCAGAAACGGGGGGGCGTCAGATACGCAGTATTTT.

The CDR3 sequence is CASSLAPYRISGNTIYF. The DNA for the CDR3 is TGTGCCAGCAGCTTAGCGCCGTACAGGATCTCTGGAAACACCATATATTTT. The chain employs TRBV7-8 and TRBJ1-3; D possibly corresponds to TRBD1 (5 bases). CDR1 is SGHVS, CDR2 FQNEAQ, per germline. The length of the CDR3 is 17 residues. V lost 0 bases to trimming and J lost 0 bases, with 12 bases between them.

The chain employs TRBV28 and TRBJ2-3; the D is unclear. V lost 5 bases and J 6 bases, leaving 12 bases between the germline ends. CDR1 and CDR2 (germline): MDHEN, SYDVKM. The CDR3 spans 13 residues. The CDR3 sequence is CASSMYQADTQYF. CDR3 coding DNA: TGTGCCAGCAGTATGTACCAGGCGGATACGCAGTATTTT.

The V gene is TRBV11-2, the J gene TRBJ1-2, with TRBD1 identical over 7 bases. CDR3 size: 14 residues. V dropped 5 bases and J dropped 4; count of bases not matched to a gene: 7. Germline V gives CDR1 SGHAT, CDR2 FQNNGV. The DNA of the CDR3 is TGTGCCAGCAGCCAAGTACAGGGGTTCTATGGCTACACCTTC. Protein sequence: CASSQVQGFYGYTF.

V gene TRBV7-9 combines with J gene TRBJ2-7; D may be TRBD2 (6 bases). The germline V and J ends were trimmed by 5 bases and 5 bases, with 19 bases remaining between them. CDR1 and CDR2 (germline): SEHNR, FQNEAQ (reference sequence). This CDR3 is built from 15 residues. The CDR3 region is CASSRGDGGLHEQYF. CDR3 in DNA: TGTGCCAGCAGCCGCGGGGACGGGGGTCTCCACGAGCAGTACTTC.

J is TRBJ2-5 and V is TRBV9; D is uncertain. Germline V gene data show CDR1 as SGDLS and CDR2 as YYNGEE. This CDR3 spans 14 amino acids. Trimming shortened V by 5 bases and J by 0 bases, and 11 bases separated the two germline ends. DNA for the CDR3: TGTGCCAGCAGTAAGACATTGTACCAAGAGACCCAGTACTTC. Translated: CASSKTLYQETQYF.

The chain uses TRBV7-2 and TRBJ2-7, with TRBD1 identical over 10 bases. Germline V lookup: CDR1 SGHTA, CDR2 FQGNSA. The CDR3 loop spans 15 amino acids. V was clipped by 4 bases and J by 1 base; unmatched bases: 4. CDR3 coding DNA: TGTGCCAGCAGCTCACCGGGACAGGGGTCCTACGAGCAGTACTTC. Translating gives CASSSPGQGSYEQYF.